The present T cell receptor (beta chain) was sequenced within a study of T cells in Graves' hyperthyroidism and ophthalmopathy. Study information: Pretreatment peripheral blood was obtained at initial diagnosis.

V lost 4 bases and J lost 8, with 21 bases in between. The CDR3 runs 16 residues. Germline V gene sequence: CDR1 MGHRA, CDR2 YSYEKL. On the basis of clinical symptoms, serum thyroxine and TRAb, thyroid ultrasound and orbital computed tomography, diagnoses were made. The PBMCs studied were ones that came from 8 to 10 ml fresh peripheral blood. This clonotype appeared a few times. The source material, RNA transcripts, was used to amplify TCR beta CDR3 regions. With the HTBI primer set, the TCR CDR3 went through a first round of RT-PCR. TCRdb reprocessed the multiplex PCR reads with MiXCR, giving one entry per CDR3 protein. Of about 690,000 distinct CDR3 sequences in the sample, roughly 17% are singletons; the top ten hold about 16%.

Sequencing was done on a sample of blood. The J gene is TRBJ2-1, the V gene TRBV4-1, with D unclear. This clonotype was sampled from a middle-aged man with Graves' hyperthyroidism. CDR3 in DNA: TGCGCCAGCAGCCTTCTGGACCTACGGTCATCGGATGAGCAGTTCTTC. Translation: CASSLLDLRSSDEQFF.